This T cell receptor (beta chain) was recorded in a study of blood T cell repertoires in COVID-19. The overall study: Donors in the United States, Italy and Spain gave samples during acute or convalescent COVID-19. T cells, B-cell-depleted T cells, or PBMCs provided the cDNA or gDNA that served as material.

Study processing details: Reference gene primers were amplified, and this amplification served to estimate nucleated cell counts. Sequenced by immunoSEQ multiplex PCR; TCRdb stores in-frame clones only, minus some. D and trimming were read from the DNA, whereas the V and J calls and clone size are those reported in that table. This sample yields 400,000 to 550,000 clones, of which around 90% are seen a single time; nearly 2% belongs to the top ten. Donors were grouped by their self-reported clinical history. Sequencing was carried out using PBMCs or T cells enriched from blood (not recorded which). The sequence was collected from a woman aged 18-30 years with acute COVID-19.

This CDR3 is CASSFRQGDNGYTF. The CDR3 DNA reads TGTGCCAGCAGCTTCAGACAGGGGGACAATGGCTACACCTTC. V and J are TRBV7-2 and TRBJ1-2, with 9 nucleotides matching TRBD1. V was clipped by 3 bases and J by 6 bases; unmatched bases: 5. Germline loops: CDR1 SGHTA, CDR2 FQGNSA. This CDR3 comprises 14 residues.